A selection of T cell receptor beta chains follows, all from one sample in a study of T cell changes during pregnancy in multiple sclerosis. Using immunoSEQ multiplex PCR, the repertoire was profiled, and TCRdb retains in-frame clones only, with some absent. The table has roughly 13,000 clones, 85% to 95% seen once. Sequences were derived from peripheral blood, sampled in the second trimester of pregnancy. The source of these receptors is a female donor in good health, enrolled as a control in a pregnancy study. CDR3s include the opening cysteine and the closing phenylalanine or tryptophan. The order of the fields is D gene, J gene, V gene, clone size, CDR3 protein, CDR3 DNA. D genes are given only for firm matches. For some rows the clone size is stated as once, few or many, or as a class when expanded; others skip it.

d_call: TRBD1
j_call: TRBJ1-2
v_call: TRBV4-1
clone_size: NA
cdr3_aa: CASSQEGIRGPGYTF
cdr3_nt: TGCGCCAGCAGCCAAGAGGGGATAAGGGGGCCTGGCTACACCTTC

d_call: NA
j_call: TRBJ1-2
v_call: TRBV18
clone_size: NA
cdr3_aa: CASSPVKIAGREYYGYTF
cdr3_nt: TGTGCCAGCTCCCCAGTAAAGATTGCCGGGAGGGAATACTATGGCTACACCTTC

d_call: NA
j_call: TRBJ2-7
v_call: TRBV14
clone_size: NA
cdr3_aa: CASSQETGYEQYF
cdr3_nt: TGTGCCAGCAGCCAAGAAACGGGCTACGAGCAGTACTTC

d_call: TRBD2
j_call: TRBJ2-1
v_call: TRBV18
clone_size: NA
cdr3_aa: CASSPSAGGNNEQFF
cdr3_nt: TGTGCCAGCTCACCGAGTGCGGGAGGGAACAATGAGCAGTTCTTC

d_call: TRBD1
j_call: TRBJ1-1
v_call: TRBV2
clone_size: NA
cdr3_aa: CASGFDRENTEAFF
cdr3_nt: TGTGCCAGCGGTTTTGACAGGGAGAACACTGAAGCTTTCTTT

d_call: TRBD1
j_call: TRBJ2-7
v_call: TRBV11-2
clone_size: NA
cdr3_aa: CASSFTGTASYEQYF
cdr3_nt: TGTGCCAGCAGCTTCACCGGGACAGCCTCCTACGAGCAGTACTTC

d_call: TRBD1
j_call: TRBJ1-2
v_call: TRBV2
clone_size: NA
cdr3_aa: CASTETGPYGYTF
cdr3_nt: TGTGCCAGCACCGAGACAGGGCCCTATGGCTACACCTTC

d_call: TRBD2
j_call: TRBJ2-1
v_call: TRBV14
clone_size: NA
cdr3_aa: CASSQDETSGADNEQFF
cdr3_nt: TGTGCCAGCAGCCAAGATGAAACTAGCGGGGCGGACAATGAGCAGTTCTTC

d_call: TRBD1
j_call: TRBJ2-6
v_call: TRBV19
clone_size: NA
cdr3_aa: CATGGQGNFNSGANVLTF
cdr3_nt: TGTGCCACGGGGGGACAGGGCAATTTTAACTCTGGGGCCAACGTCCTGACTTTC

d_call: NA
j_call: TRBJ1-1
v_call: TRBV7-2
clone_size: once
cdr3_aa: CASSLVARGAVNTEAFF
cdr3_nt: TGTGCCAGCAGCTTAGTTGCCAGGGGAGCGGTGAACACTGAAGCTTTCTTT

d_call: NA
j_call: TRBJ1-5
v_call: TRBV19
clone_size: NA
cdr3_aa: CASSIRTGGNQPQHF
cdr3_nt: TGTGCCAGTAGTATAAGAACGGGGGGCAATCAGCCCCAGCATTTT

d_call: TRBD1
j_call: TRBJ1-5
v_call: TRBV6-5
clone_size: NA
cdr3_aa: CASSSSWDSGNQPQHF
cdr3_nt: TGTGCCAGCAGTTCTTCCTGGGACAGTGGGAATCAGCCCCAGCATTTT

d_call: TRBD1
j_call: TRBJ1-5
v_call: TRBV19
clone_size: NA
cdr3_aa: CASSPTSTGRYQPQHF
cdr3_nt: TGTGCCAGTAGTCCTACCTCGACAGGGCGGTATCAGCCCCAGCATTTT

d_call: NA
j_call: TRBJ2-7
v_call: TRBV5-5
clone_size: NA
cdr3_aa: CASSGRQGIGNEQYF
cdr3_nt: TGTGCCAGCAGCGGACGTCAGGGGATTGGCAACGAGCAGTACTTC

d_call: NA
j_call: TRBJ1-2
v_call: TRBV7-2
clone_size: NA
cdr3_aa: CASSLDLSGADGYTF
cdr3_nt: TGTGCCAGCAGCTTAGATTTGTCAGGGGCTGATGGCTACACCTTC

d_call: NA
j_call: TRBJ1-1
v_call: TRBV7-3
clone_size: NA
cdr3_aa: CASSLTSRTEAFF
cdr3_nt: TGTGCCAGCAGCTTAACTAGTCGAACTGAAGCTTTCTTT

d_call: TRBD1
j_call: TRBJ2-1
v_call: TRBV5-1
clone_size: NA
cdr3_aa: CASSFGTGLNEQFF
cdr3_nt: TGCGCCAGCAGCTTCGGGACAGGGTTGAATGAGCAGTTCTTC

d_call: NA
j_call: TRBJ2-3
v_call: TRBV7-2
clone_size: NA
cdr3_aa: CASASPSGVSDTQYF
cdr3_nt: TGTGCCAGCGCCTCCCCCAGCGGAGTATCAGATACGCAGTATTTT

d_call: NA
j_call: TRBJ1-1
v_call: TRBV6-5
clone_size: NA
cdr3_aa: CASSYGPNTEAFF
cdr3_nt: TGTGCCAGCAGTTACGGGCCCAACACTGAAGCTTTCTTT

d_call: TRBD1
j_call: TRBJ1-2
v_call: TRBV7-8
clone_size: NA
cdr3_aa: CASSAWDSGYTF
cdr3_nt: TGTGCCAGCAGCGCCTGGGACAGTGGCTACACCTTC

d_call: TRBD1
j_call: TRBJ2-7
v_call: TRBV6-6
clone_size: NA
cdr3_aa: CASSYSTGFYEQYF
cdr3_nt: TGTGCCAGCAGTTACTCGACAGGGTTTTACGAGCAGTACTTC

d_call: TRBD1
j_call: TRBJ1-2
v_call: TRBV6-1
clone_size: NA
cdr3_aa: CASSEDWDRGGDSYGYTF
cdr3_nt: TGTGCCAGCAGTGAAGATTGGGACAGGGGGGGTGACAGCTATGGCTACACCTTC

d_call: NA
j_call: TRBJ1-1
v_call: TRBV7-2
clone_size: NA
cdr3_aa: CASSLAVTPNTEAFF
cdr3_nt: TGTGCCAGCAGCTTAGCCGTGACACCGAACACTGAAGCTTTCTTT

d_call: TRBD1
j_call: TRBJ1-3
v_call: TRBV10-3
clone_size: NA
cdr3_aa: CAIADRSSGNTIYF
cdr3_nt: TGTGCCATCGCGGACAGGAGCTCTGGAAACACCATATATTTT

d_call: NA
j_call: TRBJ2-7
v_call: TRBV7-2
clone_size: NA
cdr3_aa: CASSLPADEQYF
cdr3_nt: TGTGCCAGCAGCTTACCCGCGGACGAGCAGTACTTC

d_call: NA
j_call: TRBJ2-2
v_call: TRBV4-2
clone_size: NA
cdr3_aa: CASSQEKGQGWDTGELFF
cdr3_nt: TGTGCCAGCAGCCAAGAAAAGGGGCAGGGTTGGGACACCGGGGAGCTGTTTTTT

d_call: TRBD2
j_call: TRBJ2-1
v_call: TRBV9
clone_size: NA
cdr3_aa: CASSVDPSGTWNEQFF
cdr3_nt: TGTGCCAGCAGCGTAGATCCGAGCGGGACTTGGAATGAGCAGTTCTTC

d_call: NA
j_call: TRBJ2-7
v_call: TRBV4-3
clone_size: NA
cdr3_aa: CASSHSQGREQYF
cdr3_nt: TGCGCCAGCAGCCACTCACAGGGGAGGGAGCAGTACTTC

d_call: TRBD2
j_call: TRBJ2-1
v_call: TRBV19
clone_size: NA
cdr3_aa: CASSMGERERRFNEQFF
cdr3_nt: TGTGCCAGTAGTATGGGTGAGCGGGAGAGAAGATTCAATGAGCAGTTCTTC

d_call: TRBD1
j_call: TRBJ2-1
v_call: TRBV7-2
clone_size: NA
cdr3_aa: CASSPSGTGGSEQFF
cdr3_nt: TGTGCCAGCAGCCCATCCGGGACAGGGGGCTCTGAGCAGTTCTTC

d_call: TRBD1
j_call: TRBJ1-1
v_call: TRBV6-5
clone_size: NA
cdr3_aa: CASSLGQGTEAFF
cdr3_nt: TGTGCCAGCAGCTTGGGACAGGGCACTGAAGCTTTCTTT

d_call: TRBD1
j_call: TRBJ2-3
v_call: TRBV6-5
clone_size: NA
cdr3_aa: CASSYWGQGTDTQYF
cdr3_nt: TGTGCCAGCAGTTACTGGGGACAGGGAACAGATACGCAGTATTTT